This TCR beta chain came from a study of cytomegalovirus exposure and HLA in healthy donors. Study results and limitations: The tendency of first-cohort TCR clusters to co-occur in the 120 validation repertoires was identified by a subsequent analysis.

The protocol was immunoSEQ multiplex PCR, while the TCRdb copy is restricted to in-frame clones and leaves out a portion. The table includes 220,000 or so clones, 75% to 90% detected once. On this clone: The antigen remains undetermined.

This CDR3 comprises 14 residues. In germline, CDR1 is MNHEY, CDR2 SMNVEV (reference sequence). The V and J ends lost 4 bases and 5 bases respectively, with 12 bases between them. This clonotype originated in a woman aged 18-35 years in good health and CMV-seronegative. V and J are TRBV27 and TRBJ2-1, with no clear D. Specimen: PBMCs. The CDR3, as DNA: TGTGCCAGCAGTTACGCCGACCGTGACAATGAGCAGTTCTTC. Its translation is CASSYADRDNEQFF.